This T cell receptor (beta chain) was retrieved from a study of blood T cell repertoires in COVID-19. V was pared by 7 bases and J by 6 bases, with 8 bases of the junction left unmatched. This CDR3 spans 14 amino acids. Germline V gene data show CDR1 as MNHEY and CDR2 as SVGAGI. This clone occurred once. Profiled with immunoSEQ multiplex PCR; TCRdb holds only in-frame clones, not every one. The sample contains more than 300,000 clones, roughly 86% of which appear only once. The rearrangement joins TRBV6-5 to TRBJ1-2, with 10 bases aligning to TRBD1. The receptor was derived from a woman in her 30s with COVID-19, enrolled during active disease. Specimen: peripheral blood. This chain's CDR3 is CASIRTGGLDGYTF. The CDR3 DNA sequence: TGTGCCAGCATTAGGACAGGGGGACTCGATGGCTACACCTTC.